The 9 T cell receptor beta chains below all came from one sample that was sequenced in a study of shared clonotypes between healthy human individuals. Profiled with immunoSEQ multiplex PCR; TCRdb holds only in-frame clones, not every one. The sample holds about 2.4 million clones, approximately 93% seen once. Sequencing was performed on naive CD4+ T cells from PBMCs. Documented subset: CD45RA+ positively selected. The receptors were gathered from a man between 18 and 35 years old in good health. Some clones in this sample may be carry-over from other donors' samples.

The V gene is TRBV19, the J gene TRBJ1-5; 7 bases fit TRBD1. The CDR3 has 16 amino acids. CDR1 LNHDA and CDR2 SQIVND come from the germline V gene (reference sequence). The V gene end was trimmed by 4 bases and the J gene end by 2 bases; junction bases not matched to a gene: 8. CDR3 residues: CASSRRTGTGNQPQHF. Here the CDR3 DNA reads TGTGCCAGTAGTAGACGGACAGGAACGGGCAATCAGCCCCAGCATTTT.

This sequence joins TRBV7-9 and TRBJ2-7; 7 positions agree with TRBD2. With V trimmed by 5 bases and J by 2 bases, 9 bases remained unmatched. The CDR3 is 15 amino acids. From germline, CDR1 is SEHNR and CDR2 FQNEAQ (reference sequence). The DNA for the CDR3 is TGTGCCAGCAGCCGCCACGGTGGGGGGGCCTACGAGCAGTACTTC. Translated: CASSRHGGGAYEQYF.

This chain uses TRBV9 with TRBJ2-7; 8 bases align to TRBD1. After removal of 2 bases from V and 4 bases from J, the junction contained 8 bases not matched to a gene. This CDR3 is built from 15 residues. CDR1 and CDR2 from the germline V gene are SGDLS and YYNGEE. The CDR3 coding sequence is TGTGCCAGCAGCGTTAGCTCCAGGGGGCGTTACGAGCAGTACTTC. It translates to CASSVSSRGRYEQYF.

In its sample, this clone was seen once. The chain has TRBV5-6 and TRBJ2-6; no definite D call. This CDR3 has 14 amino acids. Germline V gene data show CDR1 as SGHDT and CDR2 as YYEEEE. Trimming took 4 bases from V and 0 from J, leaving 5 bases between them. CDR3 protein: CASSAYSGANVLTF. For the CDR3, the DNA is TGTGCCAGCAGCGCCTACTCTGGGGCCAACGTCCTGACTTTC.

The rearrangement uses TRBV15 and TRBJ1-4; 9 positions match TRBD1. The CDR3 is 16 amino acids. V trimming: 3 bases; J trimming: 3 bases; junction bases outside the gene matches: 5. The germline V gene has CDR1 LNHNV and CDR2 YYDKDF (reference sequence). CDR3 nucleotides: TGTGCCACCAGCAGGGATGGGACAGGGTCTAATGAAAAACTGTTTTTT. This encodes CATSRDGTGSNEKLFF. The full variable domain, completed using reference TRBV15 and TRBJ1-4, is DAMVIQNPRYQVTQFGKPVTLSCSQTLNHNVMYWYQQKSSQAPKLLFHYYDKDFNNEADTPDNFQSRRPNTSFCFLDIRSPGLGDTAMYLCATSRDGTGSNEKLFFGSGTQLSVL.

The chain combines TRBV28 with TRBJ2-1; TRBD1 aligns across 7 bases. The CDR3 runs 15 residues. Germline values: CDR1 MDHEN, CDR2 SYDVKM. Trimming cost V 5 bases and J 8 bases; bases outside gene matches: 12. As DNA, the CDR3 is TGTGCCAGCAGTGAGGGACAGCAAAAGATCGATGAGCAGTTCTTC. As protein: CASSEGQQKIDEQFF. Full variable domain (rest looked up from reference TRBV28 and TRBJ2-1): DVKVTQSSRYLVKRTGEKVFLECVQDMDHENMFWYRQDPGLGLRLIYFSYDVKMKEKGDIPEGYSVSREKKERFSLILESASTNQTSMYLCASSEGQQKIDEQFFGPGTRLTVL.

V and J are TRBV30 and TRBJ2-7, with D possibly being TRBD2 (5 bases). Trimming took 3 bases from V and 2 from J, leaving 20 bases between them. The germline V gene encodes CDR1 GTSNPN and CDR2 SVGIG (reference sequence). This CDR3 comprises 16 residues. CDR3 sequence: CAWRLPGSGRAYEQYF. CDR3 sequence (DNA): TGTGCCTGGAGACTACCGGGATCAGGCAGAGCCTACGAGCAGTACTTC.

The chain carries TRBV7-9 and TRBJ1-4, with a possible D match to TRBD1 (5 bases). Germline V gene lookup returns CDR1 SEHNR and CDR2 FQNEAQ (reference sequence). The CDR3 consists of 14 residues. Trimming stripped 4 bases from V and 8 bases from J, with 14 bases between. The CDR3 region has the DNA TGTGCCAGCAGCTCCCGGGACGCGAGGGAAAAACTGTTTTTT. It yields the protein CASSSRDAREKLFF. Together with reference TRBV7-9 and TRBJ1-4, the CDR3 gives the full variable domain: DTGVSQNPRHKITKRGQNVTFRCDPISEHNRLYWYRQTLGQGPEFLTYFQNEAQLEKSRLLSDRFSAERPKGSFSTLEIQRTEQGDSAMYLCASSSRDAREKLFFGSGTQLSVL.

This clone was seen a single time. DNA of the CDR3: TGTGCCAGCAGTGCCACAGATACGCAGTATTTT. It specifies CASSATDTQYF. The chain carries TRBV6-6 and TRBJ2-3; D gene uncertain. The CDR3 has 11 residues. Germline CDR1 and CDR2: MNHNY and SVGAGI (reference sequence). V was clipped by 5 bases and J by 2 bases, with 2 bases between them.